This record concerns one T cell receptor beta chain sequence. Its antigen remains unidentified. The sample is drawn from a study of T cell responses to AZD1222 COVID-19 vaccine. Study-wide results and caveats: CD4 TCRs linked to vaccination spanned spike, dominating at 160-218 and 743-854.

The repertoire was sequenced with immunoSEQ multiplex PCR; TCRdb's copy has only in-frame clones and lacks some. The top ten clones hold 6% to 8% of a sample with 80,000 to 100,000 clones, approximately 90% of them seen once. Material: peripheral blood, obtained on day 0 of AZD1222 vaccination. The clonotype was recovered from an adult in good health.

The CDR3 protein is CASNTAAGRERERDNEQFF. The CDR3 coding sequence is TGTGCCAGCAACACTGCGGCTGGTCGGGAGCGGGAGAGGGACAATGAGCAGTTCTTC. V and J are TRBV21-1 and TRBJ2-1; TRBD2 was called by the table and not checked on the DNA. TRBV21-1 is shown as a pseudogene. The CDR3 has 19 amino acids.